These 13 T cell receptor beta chains came from one sample sequenced in a study of cytomegalovirus exposure and HLA in healthy donors. The primer mix had 60 Vbeta and 13 Jbeta primers. TCRdb's copy holds only in-frame clones and misses some; the assay was immunoSEQ multiplex PCR. This sample has roughly 200,000 clones, with around 80% found just once. The sample consisted of PBMCs. These receptors were taken from a woman in her sixties in good health and CMV-seropositive.

This chain connects TRBV28 to TRBJ2-7; 9 bases are a match to TRBD1. The germline gives CDR1 MDHEN, CDR2 SYDVKM. The length of the CDR3 is 15 residues. V gave up 5 bases and J gave up 6 bases; unmatched junction bases: 11. The CDR3 DNA sequence: TGTGCCAGCAGTCCCCCGACGGGACAGGGCGCCGAGCAGTACTTC. This gives the protein CASSPPTGQGAEQYF.

This clone appeared a few times. The DNA for the CDR3 is TGCGCCAGCAGCCAAGGTCCGGCAGGTCAAGAGACCCAGTACTTC. It translates to CASSQGPAGQETQYF. The V call is TRBV4-1, the J call TRBJ2-5; D remains unclear. The CDR3 contains 15 residues. Germline V gene lookup returns CDR1 MGHRA and CDR2 YSYEKL. V shed 1 base and J shed 2 bases, with 11 bases lying between them.

This clone was detected a few times. This rearrangement joins TRBV6-1 to TRBJ1-4, with TRBD1 identical over 8 bases. Germline CDR1 MNHNS, CDR2 SASEGT. V trimming: 6 bases; J trimming: 7 bases; junction bases outside the gene matches: 7. CDR3 size: 14 residues. DNA of the CDR3: TGTGCCAGCAGCTTACAGGGGGTGGGTGAAAAACTGTTTTTT. Residues: CASSLQGVGEKLFF.

This rearrangement joins TRBV10-3 to TRBJ2-7, with 7 bases identical to TRBD2. CDR3 size: 13 residues. V lost 0 bases and J lost 9; bases outside the gene matches: 5. CDR1 and CDR2 (germline): ENHRY, SYGVKD. In DNA form, the CDR3 reads TGTGCCATCAGTGAGTCGGGAGGGTTGGTGCAGTACTTC. This translates into CAISESGGLVQYF.

The rearrangement uses TRBV6-1 and TRBJ2-5, with D uncertain. Germline V gene sequence: CDR1 MNHNS, CDR2 SASEGT. Trimming cost V 5 bases and J 0 bases, with 7 bases left between them. The CDR3 sequence is 13 residues long. CDR3 in DNA: TGTGCCAGCAGTCCGCGGCACCAAGAGACCCAGTACTTC. Its translation: CASSPRHQETQYF.

This chain connects TRBV18 to TRBJ2-2; D uncertain. Trimming took off 0 bases at V and 0 bases at J, with 8 bases between the two ends. This CDR3 contains 16 residues. CDR1 and CDR2 from the germline V gene are KGHSH and LQKENI. The CDR3: CASSPPSGPNTGELFF. Here the CDR3 DNA reads TGTGCCAGCTCACCACCGTCCGGTCCGAACACCGGGGAGCTGTTTTTT.

The rearrangement uses TRBV10-3 and TRBJ2-3; 8 bases are shared with TRBD1. The CDR3 consists of 16 residues. With V trimmed by 6 bases and J by 0 bases, 8 bases remained unmatched. CDR1 and CDR2 from the germline V gene are ENHRY and SYGVKD. In nucleotides, the CDR3 is TGTGCCATCAGCCTCGACAGGGGCGGAAGCACAGATACGCAGTATTTT. This codes for CAISLDRGGSTDTQYF.

The chain uses TRBV12-5 and TRBJ1-2; 7 bases align to TRBD1. Unmatched junction bases numbered 10, after V lost 2 bases and J lost 4 bases. Germline V gives CDR1 LGHNT, CDR2 FRNRAP. The CDR3 is 16 amino acids. CDR3 in amino acids: CASGLTPGTEFYGYTF. CDR3 DNA: TGTGCTAGTGGTTTGACCCCCGGGACAGAATTCTATGGCTACACCTTC. Looking up the rest from reference TRBV12-5 and TRBJ1-2 gives the full variable domain: DARVTQTPRHKVTEMGQEVTMRCQPILGHNTVFWYRQTMMQGLELLAYFRNRAPLDDSGMPKDRFSAEMPDATLATLKIQPSEPRDSAVYFCASGLTPGTEFYGYTFGSGTRLTVV.

This rearrangement joins TRBV30 to TRBJ1-5, with TRBD1 matching over 7 bases. The CDR3 spans 13 residues. Looked up from germline, CDR1 is GTSNPN and CDR2 is SVGIG (reference sequence). V was clipped by 5 bases and J by 5 bases; unmatched bases: 6. Written as DNA, the CDR3 is TGTGCCTGGGATACAGGGGTCTATCAGCCCCAGCATTTT. Translating it yields CAWDTGVYQPQHF.

The chain links TRBV27 to TRBJ1-1; 7 nucleotides match TRBD1. Germline lookup yields CDR1 MNHEY and CDR2 SMNVEV (reference sequence). Trimming at V came to 5 bases and at J to 4 bases, leaving 7 bases not matched to a gene. This CDR3 contains 14 residues. In DNA form, the CDR3 reads TGTGCCAGCAGTCCCCGACAGGGCGCCACTGAAGCTTTCTTT. Residues: CASSPRQGATEAFF.

Concerning this clone itself: Other DNA sequences of this sample code for an identical CDR3. The gene calls are TRBV10-3 and TRBJ1-5; tentative D call: TRBD1 (5 bases). This CDR3 comprises 14 residues. Between the trimmed V and J ends, which lost 0 bases and 4 bases, there was a span of 7 bases. Germline V gene data show CDR1 as ENHRY and CDR2 as SYGVKD. The CDR3 coding sequence is TGTGCCATCAGTGAGTCGAAGGGGAATCAGCCCCAGCATTTT. It translates to CAISESKGNQPQHF.

The V gene is TRBV10-1, the J gene TRBJ2-2, with TRBD2 identical over 15 bases. Trimming removed 4 bases from V and 4 bases from J; junction bases left unmatched: 10. CDR1 and CDR2 (germline): WNHNN, SYGVQD (reference sequence). This CDR3 comprises 19 residues. CDR3 residues: CASSGTGTSGRRVTGELFF. The CDR3 DNA follows: TGCGCCAGCAGTGGGACCGGGACTAGCGGGAGGAGGGTCACCGGGGAGCTGTTTTTT.

This clone has more than one count but fewer than ten. The chain has TRBV6-4 and TRBJ1-2, with D perhaps matching TRBD1 (6 bases). The CDR3 sequence is 13 residues long. Germline CDR1 reads MRHNA; CDR2 reads SNTAGT. V shed 6 bases and J shed 10 bases, with 18 bases lying between them. CDR3 sequence reads: CASRRDLQGAYTF. The DNA of the CDR3 is TGTGCCAGCAGGAGGGATCTACAGGGAGCCTACACCTTC.